These T cell receptor beta chains were read from a single sample in a study of blood T cell repertoires in COVID-19. Data came from immunoSEQ multiplex PCR; TCRdb stores just in-frame clones and leaves some out. The sample lists some 120,000 clones; roughly 85% were seen once. Sequenced: peripheral blood. The receptors come from a young man with acute or convalescent COVID-19. Both conserved end residues are part of each CDR3. D genes are given only for firm matches. Clone size appears in some rows only: once, few, many, or a class for an expanded clone.

V gene	J gene	D gene	clone size	CDR3 protein	CDR3 DNA
TRBV6-5	TRBJ1-2	.	once	CASSYSTQGYGYTF	TGTGCCAGCAGTTACTCGACGCAGGGTTATGGCTACACCTTC
TRBV5-1	TRBJ2-5	TRBD2	.	CASSLRPRAGGPAETQYF	TGCGCCAGCAGCTTGCGGCCTAGGGCGGGGGGGCCGGCAGAGACCCAGTACTTC
TRBV7-9	TRBJ2-2	TRBD2	.	CASSSFSGRAGELFF	TGTGCCAGCAGCTCATTTAGCGGGAGGGCCGGGGAGCTGTTTTTT
TRBV19	TRBJ1-1	.	.	CASVGGVGTEAFF	TGTGCCAGTGTGGGTGGAGTGGGCACTGAAGCTTTCTTT
TRBV20-1	TRBJ1-4	.	.	CSASANGEEKLFF	TGCAGTGCTAGTGCGAACGGTGAAGAAAAACTGTTTTTT
TRBV18	TRBJ2-1	TRBD2	.	CASSSRAPGRADEQFF	TGTGCCAGCTCATCCCGGGCACCCGGGAGGGCCGATGAGCAGTTCTTC
TRBV18	TRBJ1-1	TRBD1	.	CASSSNSLRQGAWTEAFF	TGTGCCAGCTCATCGAACTCCCTAAGACAGGGGGCGTGGACTGAAGCTTTCTTT
TRBV18	TRBJ1-5	.	.	CASSPPTGPRNQPQHF	TGTGCCAGCTCACCACCGACAGGCCCGCGGAATCAGCCCCAGCATTTT
TRBV7-6	TRBJ2-7	TRBD1	.	CASSSRQGTSSYEQYF	TGTGCCAGCAGCTCCCGACAGGGTACGAGCTCCTACGAGCAGTACTTC
TRBV6-5	TRBJ1-2	TRBD1	.	CASSSLDRGGYTF	TGTGCCAGCAGTTCTTTAGACAGGGGAGGGTACACCTTC
TRBV10-2	TRBJ1-2	.	.	CASSADSPGRGRGYTF	TGCGCCAGCAGCGCAGACAGTCCCGGTCGCGGTCGTGGCTACACCTTC
TRBV6-5	TRBJ1-4	TRBD1	.	CASSRQGTNEKLFF	TGTGCCAGCAGCCGACAGGGAACTAATGAAAAACTGTTTTTT
TRBV5-4	TRBJ2-7	TRBD2	few	CASSLSGVYEQYF	TGTGCCAGCAGCCTTAGCGGGGTCTACGAGCAGTACTTC
TRBV7-3	TRBJ2-3	TRBD2	.	CASSFGTSGDTQYF	TGTGCCAGCAGCTTCGGGACTAGTGGGGATACGCAGTATTTT
TRBV24-1	TRBJ2-3	TRBD1	.	CATSDFAGTGFGTQYF	TGTGCCACCAGTGATTTTGCCGGGACAGGGTTCGGGACGCAGTATTTT
TRBV25-1	TRBJ2-1	TRBD2	.	CASRPLSGGSYNEQFF	TGTGCCAGCAGGCCCCTCAGCGGGGGATCCTACAATGAGCAGTTCTTC
TRBV3-1/TRBV3-2	TRBJ2-1	TRBD2	.	CASSQEGAGTYNEQFF	TGTGCCAGCAGCCAAGAGGGAGCGGGGACCTACAATGAGCAGTTCTTC
TRBV12-3/TRBV12-4	TRBJ1-5	.	.	CASSRGYQPQHF	TGTGCCAGTAGCAGGGGATACCAGCCCCAGCATTTT
TRBV7-2	TRBJ2-2	TRBD2	.	CASRRLAGLAGGELFF	TGTGCCAGCAGACGACTAGCGGGTTTAGCGGGCGGGGAGCTGTTTTTT
TRBV5-4	TRBJ2-1	TRBD2	.	CASSLDAGGYNEQFF	TGTGCCAGCAGCTTGGATGCGGGGGGTTACAATGAGCAGTTCTTC
TRBV7-9	TRBJ2-1	.	.	CASSLARAGHEQFF	TGTGCCAGCAGCTTAGCGAGGGCGGGCCATGAGCAGTTCTTC
TRBV5-6	TRBJ1-2	.	.	CASSSMGGYGYTF	TGTGCCAGCAGCTCCATGGGAGGCTATGGCTACACCTTC
TRBV6-2/TRBV6-3	TRBJ2-1	.	.	CASSSLASSYNEQFF	TGTGCCAGCAGTTCCCTAGCAAGCTCCTACAATGAGCAGTTCTTC
TRBV4-3	TRBJ1-2	.	.	CASSQASNSNYGYTF	TGCGCCAGCAGCCAAGCTTCGAACAGCAATTATGGCTACACCTTC
TRBV7-6	TRBJ2-3	TRBD2	.	CASSQLAGTTDTQYF	TGTGCCAGCAGCCAACTAGCGGGGACCACAGATACGCAGTATTTT
TRBV6-5	TRBJ1-4	.	.	CASSSGEKLFF	TGTGCCAGCAGTTCTGGCGAAAAACTGTTTTTT
TRBV3-1/TRBV3-2	TRBJ1-5	.	.	CASSQDHSNQPQHF	TGTGCCAGCAGCCAAGACCATAGCAATCAGCCCCAGCATTTT
TRBV5-4	TRBJ1-1	.	.	CASSKSTEAFF	TGTGCCAGCAGTAAATCCACTGAAGCTTTCTTT
TRBV7-8	TRBJ2-1	.	.	CASSRPAAEQFF	TGTGCCAGCAGCCGTCCCGCGGCTGAGCAGTTCTTC
TRBV19	TRBJ1-5	.	.	CASTPYEGNQPQHF	TGTGCCAGTACCCCCTACGAGGGCAATCAGCCCCAGCATTTT
TRBV4-3	TRBJ2-5	TRBD2	.	CASSQDPSAGGGETQYF	TGCGCCAGCAGCCAAGATCCCTCAGCGGGGGGTGGGGAGACCCAGTACTTC
TRBV5-8	TRBJ1-1	.	once	CASSLVEARTEAFF	TGTGCCAGCAGCTTGGTCGAGGCGAGAACTGAAGCTTTCTTT
TRBV12-5	TRBJ1-3	TRBD1	.	CASGTGVAGNTIYF	TGTGCTAGTGGTACAGGGGTGGCTGGAAACACCATATATTTT
TRBV12-3/TRBV12-4	TRBJ1-6	.	once	CASNLEYNSPLHF	TGTGCCAGCAACTTGGAGTATAATTCACCCCTCCACTTT
TRBV6-5	TRBJ2-1	.	.	CASSYSSRGRYNEQFF	TGTGCCAGCAGTTACTCCAGCAGGGGAAGATACAATGAGCAGTTCTTC
TRBV19	TRBJ1-1	.	.	CASSISQGMGTEAFF	TGTGCCAGTAGTATATCTCAGGGTATGGGGACTGAAGCTTTCTTT
TRBV6-2/TRBV6-3	TRBJ1-5	.	.	CASSPGDQPQHF	TGTGCCAGCAGTCCAGGGGACCAGCCCCAGCATTTT
TRBV6-5	TRBJ2-7	.	.	CASSYSILSGNYEQYF	TGTGCCAGCAGTTACTCGATTTTATCCGGGAACTACGAGCAGTACTTC
TRBV5-1	TRBJ1-1	.	.	CASSWGVNTEAFF	TGCGCCAGCAGCTGGGGGGTGAACACTGAAGCTTTCTTT